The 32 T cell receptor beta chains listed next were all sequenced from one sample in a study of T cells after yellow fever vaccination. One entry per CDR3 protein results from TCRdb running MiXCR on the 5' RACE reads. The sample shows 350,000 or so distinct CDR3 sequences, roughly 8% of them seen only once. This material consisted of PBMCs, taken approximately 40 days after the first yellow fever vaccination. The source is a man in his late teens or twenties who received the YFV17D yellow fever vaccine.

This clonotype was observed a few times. The CDR3 DNA sequence: TGTGCCAGCAGTGCCGACAGCTCACCGAACACTGAAGCTTTCTTT. Translating it yields CASSADSSPNTEAFF. The V gene is TRBV28, the J gene TRBJ1-1; a weak D match, TRBD1 (5 bases). Germline values: CDR1 MDHEN, CDR2 SYDVKM. Trimming shortened V by 5 bases and J by 1 base, and 14 bases separated the two germline ends. The CDR3 extends over 15 amino acids.

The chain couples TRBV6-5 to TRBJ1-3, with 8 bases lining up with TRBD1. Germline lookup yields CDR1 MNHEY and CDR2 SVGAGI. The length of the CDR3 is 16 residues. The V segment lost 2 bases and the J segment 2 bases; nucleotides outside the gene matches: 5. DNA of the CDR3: TGTGCCAGCAGTTACCCGACAGGGGAAACTGGAAACACCATATATTTT. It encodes CASSYPTGETGNTIYF.

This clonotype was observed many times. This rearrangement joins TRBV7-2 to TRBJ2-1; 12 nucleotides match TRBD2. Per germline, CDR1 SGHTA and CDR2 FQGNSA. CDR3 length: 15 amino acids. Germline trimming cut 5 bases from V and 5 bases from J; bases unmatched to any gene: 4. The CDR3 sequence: CASSHGLAGNNEQFF. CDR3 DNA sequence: TGTGCCAGCAGCCACGGACTAGCGGGGAACAATGAGCAGTTCTTC.

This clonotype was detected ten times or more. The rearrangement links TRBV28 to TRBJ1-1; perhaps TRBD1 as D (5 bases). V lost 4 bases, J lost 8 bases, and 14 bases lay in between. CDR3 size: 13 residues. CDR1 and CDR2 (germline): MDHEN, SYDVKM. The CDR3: CASSSPGAREAFF. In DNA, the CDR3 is TGTGCCAGCAGTTCCCCCGGGGCCAGGGAAGCTTTCTTT.

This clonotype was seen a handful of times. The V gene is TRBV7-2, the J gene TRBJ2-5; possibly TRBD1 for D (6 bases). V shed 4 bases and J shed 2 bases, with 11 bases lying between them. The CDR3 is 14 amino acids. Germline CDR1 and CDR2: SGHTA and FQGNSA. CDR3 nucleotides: TGTGCCAGCAGCTATTACGGACAGCAAGAGACCCAGTACTTC. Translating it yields CASSYYGQQETQYF.

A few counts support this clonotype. CDR3 amino acids: CASSLEFPWGRETQYF. CDR3 coding DNA: TGCGCCAGCAGCTTGGAGTTCCCGTGGGGACGAGAGACCCAGTACTTC. The rearrangement joins TRBV5-1 to TRBJ2-5; D possibly uses TRBD1 or TRBD2 (5 bases each). The CDR3 sequence is 16 residues long. The germline gives CDR1 SGHRS, CDR2 YFSETQ. V was pared by 0 bases and J by 4 bases, with 16 bases between.

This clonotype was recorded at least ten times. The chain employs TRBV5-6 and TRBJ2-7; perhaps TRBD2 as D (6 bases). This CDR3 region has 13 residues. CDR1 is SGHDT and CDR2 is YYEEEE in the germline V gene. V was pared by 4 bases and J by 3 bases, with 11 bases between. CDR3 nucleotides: TGTGCCAGCAGCACCCGGGGAGGCTACGAGCAGTACTTC. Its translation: CASSTRGGYEQYF.

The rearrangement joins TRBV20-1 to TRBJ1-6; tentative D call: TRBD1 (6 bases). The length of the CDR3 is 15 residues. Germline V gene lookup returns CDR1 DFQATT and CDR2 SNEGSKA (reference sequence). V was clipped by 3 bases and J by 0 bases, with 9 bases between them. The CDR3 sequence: CSASPDSSYNSPLHF. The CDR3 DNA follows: TGCAGTGCTAGCCCGGACAGCTCCTATAATTCACCCCTCCACTTT.

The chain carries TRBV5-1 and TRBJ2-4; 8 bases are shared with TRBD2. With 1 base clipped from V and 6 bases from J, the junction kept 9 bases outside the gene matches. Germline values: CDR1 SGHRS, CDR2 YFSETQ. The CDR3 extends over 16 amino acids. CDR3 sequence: CASSLSGGGYGNIQYF. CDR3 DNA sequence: TGCGCCAGCAGCTTGTCGGGCGGGGGGTACGGAAACATTCAGTACTTC.

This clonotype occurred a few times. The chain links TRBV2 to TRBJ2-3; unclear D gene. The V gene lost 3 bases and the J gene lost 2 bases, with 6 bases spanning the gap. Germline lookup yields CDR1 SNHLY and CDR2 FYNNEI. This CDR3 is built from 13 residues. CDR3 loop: CASSETYTDTQYF. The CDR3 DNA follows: TGTGCCAGCAGTGAGACCTACACAGATACGCAGTATTTT.

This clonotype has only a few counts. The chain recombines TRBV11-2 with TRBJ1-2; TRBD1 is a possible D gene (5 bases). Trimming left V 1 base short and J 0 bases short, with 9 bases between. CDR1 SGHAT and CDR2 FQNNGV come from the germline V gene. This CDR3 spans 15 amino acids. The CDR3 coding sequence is TGTGCCAGCAGCTTAGTCGGGGCGCCTAACTATGGCTACACCTTC. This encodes CASSLVGAPNYGYTF.

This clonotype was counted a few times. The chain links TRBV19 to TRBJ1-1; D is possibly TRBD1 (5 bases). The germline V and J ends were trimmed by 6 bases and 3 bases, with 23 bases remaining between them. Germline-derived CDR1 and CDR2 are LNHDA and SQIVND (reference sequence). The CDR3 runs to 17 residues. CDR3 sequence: CASSLFSGGGLHTEAFF. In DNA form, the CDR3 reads TGTGCCAGTAGCCTTTTCTCCGGCGGGGGGTTACACACTGAAGCTTTCTTT.

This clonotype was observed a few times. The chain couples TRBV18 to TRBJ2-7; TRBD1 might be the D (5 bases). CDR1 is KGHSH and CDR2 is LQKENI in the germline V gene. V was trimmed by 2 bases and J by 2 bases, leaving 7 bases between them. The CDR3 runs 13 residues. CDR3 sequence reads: CASSPRGPYEQYV. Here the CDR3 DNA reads TGTGCCAGCTCACCAAGGGGTCCCTACGAGCAGTACGTC.

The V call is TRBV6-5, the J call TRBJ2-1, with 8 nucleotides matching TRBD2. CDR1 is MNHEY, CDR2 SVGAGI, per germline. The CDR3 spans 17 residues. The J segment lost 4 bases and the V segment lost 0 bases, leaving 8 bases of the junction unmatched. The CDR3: CASSYSYNAGGYNEQFF. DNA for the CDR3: TGTGCCAGCAGTTACTCTTATAATGCGGGGGGTTACAATGAGCAGTTCTTC.

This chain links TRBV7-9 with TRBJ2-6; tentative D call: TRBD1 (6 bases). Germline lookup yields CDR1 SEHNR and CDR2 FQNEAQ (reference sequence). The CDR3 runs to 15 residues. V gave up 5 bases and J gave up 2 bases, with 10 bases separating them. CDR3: CASSLTGTGANVLTF. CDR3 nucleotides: TGTGCCAGCAGCCTTACAGGGACTGGGGCCAACGTCCTGACTTTC.

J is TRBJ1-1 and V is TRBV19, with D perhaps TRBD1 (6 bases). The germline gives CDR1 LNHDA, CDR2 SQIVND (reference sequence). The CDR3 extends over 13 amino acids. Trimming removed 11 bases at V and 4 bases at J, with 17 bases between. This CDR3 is CAASAWGRTEAFF. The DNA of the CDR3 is TGTGCCGCCTCGGCGTGGGGGCGCACTGAAGCTTTCTTT.

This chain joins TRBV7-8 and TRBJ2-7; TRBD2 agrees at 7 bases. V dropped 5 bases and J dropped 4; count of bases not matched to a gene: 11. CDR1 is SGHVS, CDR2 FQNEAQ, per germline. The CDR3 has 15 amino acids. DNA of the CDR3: TGTGCCAGCAGCCTTCACTGGGGCGGGAGTTACGAGCAGTACTTC. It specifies CASSLHWGGSYEQYF. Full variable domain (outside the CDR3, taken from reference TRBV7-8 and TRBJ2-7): GAGVSQSPRYKVAKRGQDVALRCDPISGHVSLFWYQQALGQGPEFLTYFQNEAQLDKSGLPSDRFFAERPEGSVSTLKIQRTQQEDSAVYLCASSLHWGGSYEQYFGPGTRLTVT.

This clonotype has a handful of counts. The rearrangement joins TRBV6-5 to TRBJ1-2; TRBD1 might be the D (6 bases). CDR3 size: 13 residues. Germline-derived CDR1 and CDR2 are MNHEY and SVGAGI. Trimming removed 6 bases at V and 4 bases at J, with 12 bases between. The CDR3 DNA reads TGTGCCAGCAGAGGGGGTGGAGGCTATGGCTACACCTTC. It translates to CASRGGGGYGYTF.

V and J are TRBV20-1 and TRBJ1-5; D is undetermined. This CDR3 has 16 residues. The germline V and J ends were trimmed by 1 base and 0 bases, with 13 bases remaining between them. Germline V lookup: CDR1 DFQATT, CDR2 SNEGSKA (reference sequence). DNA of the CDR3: TGCAGTGCTAGAGTCCCCCGGGCCTATAGCAATCAGCCCCAGCATTTT. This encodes CSARVPRAYSNQPQHF.

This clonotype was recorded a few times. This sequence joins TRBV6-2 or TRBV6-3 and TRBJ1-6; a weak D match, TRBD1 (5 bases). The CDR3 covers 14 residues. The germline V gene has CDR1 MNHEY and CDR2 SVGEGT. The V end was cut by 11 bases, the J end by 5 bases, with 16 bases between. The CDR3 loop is CAGHGTADNSPLHF. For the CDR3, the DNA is TGTGCCGGCCACGGGACGGCTGATAATTCACCCCTCCACTTT.

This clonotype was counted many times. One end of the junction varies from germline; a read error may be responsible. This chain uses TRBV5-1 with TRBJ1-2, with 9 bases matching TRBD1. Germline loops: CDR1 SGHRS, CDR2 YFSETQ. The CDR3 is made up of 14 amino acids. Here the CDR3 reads CASSLEQGAYGYTF. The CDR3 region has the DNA TGTGCCAGCAGCTTAGAACAGGGGGCCTATGGCTACACCTTC.

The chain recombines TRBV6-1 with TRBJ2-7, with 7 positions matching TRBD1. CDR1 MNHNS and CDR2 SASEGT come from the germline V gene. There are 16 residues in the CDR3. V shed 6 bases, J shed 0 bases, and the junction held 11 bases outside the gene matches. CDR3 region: CASRKGGAGGSYEQYV. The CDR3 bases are TGTGCCAGCAGAAAAGGTGGAGCAGGGGGCTCCTACGAGCAGTACGTC.

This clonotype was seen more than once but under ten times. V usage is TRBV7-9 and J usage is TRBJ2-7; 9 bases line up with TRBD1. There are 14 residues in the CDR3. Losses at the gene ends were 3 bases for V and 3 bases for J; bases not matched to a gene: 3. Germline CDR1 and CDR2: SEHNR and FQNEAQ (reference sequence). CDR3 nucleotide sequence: TGTGCCAGCAGCTTCCGGGACAGGGACTACGAGCAGTACTTC. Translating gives CASSFRDRDYEQYF.

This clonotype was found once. The CDR3 DNA reads as TGTGCCAGCAGTTCCACAACCGAGCAGTACGTC. The encoded protein is CASSSTTEQYV. The chain joins TRBV28 to TRBJ2-7; D uncertain. With 4 bases removed from V and 6 bases from J, the gap between germline ends came to 7 bases. The germline gives CDR1 MDHEN, CDR2 SYDVKM. The CDR3 is 11 residues long.

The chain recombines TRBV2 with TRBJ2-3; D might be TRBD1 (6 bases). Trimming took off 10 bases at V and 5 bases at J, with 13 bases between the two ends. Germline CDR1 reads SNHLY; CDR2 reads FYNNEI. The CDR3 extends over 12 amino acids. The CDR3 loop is CATKDSGDTQYF. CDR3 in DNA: TGTGCCACAAAGGACAGTGGAGATACGCAGTATTTT.

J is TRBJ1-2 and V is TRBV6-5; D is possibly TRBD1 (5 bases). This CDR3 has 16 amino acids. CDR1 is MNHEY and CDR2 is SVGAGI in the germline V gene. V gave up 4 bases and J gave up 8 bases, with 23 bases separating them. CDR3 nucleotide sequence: TGTGCCAGCAGTTCCCTCCCAGAGGGTGGGGGGTCGGGCTACACCTTC. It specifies CASSSLPEGGGSGYTF.

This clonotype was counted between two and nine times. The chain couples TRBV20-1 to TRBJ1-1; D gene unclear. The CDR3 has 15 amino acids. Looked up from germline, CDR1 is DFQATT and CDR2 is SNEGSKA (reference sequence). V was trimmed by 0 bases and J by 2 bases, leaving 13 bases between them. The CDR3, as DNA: TGCAGTGCTAGAGATCCATCCGCAGGCAACACTGAAGCTTTCTTT. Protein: CSARDPSAGNTEAFF.

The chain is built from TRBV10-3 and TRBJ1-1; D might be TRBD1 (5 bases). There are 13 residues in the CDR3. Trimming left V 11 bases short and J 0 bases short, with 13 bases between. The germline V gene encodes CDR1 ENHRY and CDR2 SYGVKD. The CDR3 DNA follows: TGTGCCTCCCAGACAGCCATGAACACTGAAGCTTTCTTT. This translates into CASQTAMNTEAFF.

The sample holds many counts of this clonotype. The CDR3 coding sequence is TGTGCCAGCAGCGTTACTAGCGCAGATACGCAGTATTTT. Its translation: CASSVTSADTQYF. V is TRBV7-2 and J is TRBJ2-3, with 7 nucleotides matching TRBD2. The CDR3 runs 13 residues. Looked up from germline, CDR1 is SGHTA and CDR2 is FQGNSA. Trimming removed 5 bases from V and 4 bases from J; junction bases left unmatched: 3. The entire variable domain, with the rest obtained from reference TRBV7-2 and TRBJ2-3, is as follows: GAGVSQSPSNKVTEKGKDVELRCDPISGHTALYWYRQSLGQGLEFLIYFQGNSAPDKSGLPSDRFSAERTGGSVSTLTIQRTQQEDSAVYLCASSVTSADTQYFGPGTRLTVL.

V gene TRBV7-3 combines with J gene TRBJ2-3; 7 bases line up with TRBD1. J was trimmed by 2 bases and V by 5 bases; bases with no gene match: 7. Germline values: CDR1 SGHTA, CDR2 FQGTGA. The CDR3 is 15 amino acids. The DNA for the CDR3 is TGTGCCAGCAGCACCACCGGGACAGCCACAGATACGCAGTATTTT. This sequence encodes CASSTTGTATDTQYF.

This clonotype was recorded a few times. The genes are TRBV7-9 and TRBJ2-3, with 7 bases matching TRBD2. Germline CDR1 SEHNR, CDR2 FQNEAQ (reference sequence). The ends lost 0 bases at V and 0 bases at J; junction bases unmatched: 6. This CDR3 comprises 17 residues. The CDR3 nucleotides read TGTGCCAGCAGCTTAGCGGGGAGGGGATCTAGCACAGATACGCAGTATTTT. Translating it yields CASSLAGRGSSTDTQYF.

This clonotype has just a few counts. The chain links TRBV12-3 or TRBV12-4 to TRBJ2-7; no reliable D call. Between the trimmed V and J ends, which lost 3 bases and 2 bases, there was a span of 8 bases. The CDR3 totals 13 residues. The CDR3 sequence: CASSFGNAYEQYF. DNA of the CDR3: TGTGCCAGCAGTTTTGGGAACGCCTACGAGCAGTACTTC.